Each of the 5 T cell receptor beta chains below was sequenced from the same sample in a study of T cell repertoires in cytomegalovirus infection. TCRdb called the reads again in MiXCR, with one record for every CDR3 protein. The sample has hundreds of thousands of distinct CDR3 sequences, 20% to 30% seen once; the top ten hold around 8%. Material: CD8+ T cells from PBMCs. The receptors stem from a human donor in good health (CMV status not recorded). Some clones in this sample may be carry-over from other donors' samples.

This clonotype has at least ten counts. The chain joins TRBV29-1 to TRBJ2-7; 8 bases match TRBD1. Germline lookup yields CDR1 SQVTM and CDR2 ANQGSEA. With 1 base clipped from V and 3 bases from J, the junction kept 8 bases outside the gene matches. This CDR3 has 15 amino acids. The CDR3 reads CSVEVPGQVDYEQYF. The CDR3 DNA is TGCAGCGTTGAAGTCCCGGGACAGGTTGACTACGAGCAGTACTTC.

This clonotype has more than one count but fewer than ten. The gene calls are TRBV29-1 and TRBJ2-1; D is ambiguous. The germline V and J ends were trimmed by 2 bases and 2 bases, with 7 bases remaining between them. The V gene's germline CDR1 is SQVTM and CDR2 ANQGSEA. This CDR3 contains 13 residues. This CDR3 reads CSVERVTYNEQFF. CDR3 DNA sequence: TGCAGCGTTGAAAGGGTAACCTACAATGAGCAGTTCTTC.

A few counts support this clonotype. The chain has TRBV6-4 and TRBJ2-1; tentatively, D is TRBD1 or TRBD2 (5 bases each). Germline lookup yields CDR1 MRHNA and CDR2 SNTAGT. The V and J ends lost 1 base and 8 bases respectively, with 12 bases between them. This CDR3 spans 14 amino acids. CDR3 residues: CASSDWLRGHEQFF. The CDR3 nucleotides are TGTGCCAGCAGTGACTGGTTGAGGGGTCATGAGCAGTTCTTC.

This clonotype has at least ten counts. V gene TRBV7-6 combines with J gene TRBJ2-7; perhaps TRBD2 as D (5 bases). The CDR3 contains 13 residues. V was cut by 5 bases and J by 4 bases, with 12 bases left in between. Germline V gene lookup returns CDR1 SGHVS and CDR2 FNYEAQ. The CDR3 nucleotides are TGTGCCAGCAGCCCCCAGTCGGGGTACGAGCAGTACGTC. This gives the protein CASSPQSGYEQYV.

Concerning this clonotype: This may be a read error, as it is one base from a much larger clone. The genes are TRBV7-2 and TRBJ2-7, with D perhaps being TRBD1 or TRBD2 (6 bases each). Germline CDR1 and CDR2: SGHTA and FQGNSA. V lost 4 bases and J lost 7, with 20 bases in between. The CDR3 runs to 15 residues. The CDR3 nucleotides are TGTACCAGCAGCTCCTTGGGGGGCCCGGAGGGGGAGCAGTACTTC. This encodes CTSSSLGGPEGEQYF.